The clone carrying this T cell receptor beta chain was seen many times. The data originate from a study of identical twins. With 1 base clipped from V and 7 bases from J, the junction kept 11 bases outside the gene matches. The CDR3 spans 15 residues. Germline V gene lookup returns CDR1 DFQATT and CDR2 SNEGSKA (reference sequence). A template switching step contributed a universal primer site, while unique molecular identifiers were present in the cDNA. TCRdb independently ran MiXCR on the 5' RACE reads; one entry per CDR3 protein. The repertoire includes more than 200,000 distinct CDR3 sequences, less than 9.5% of them detected once, and 4% to 6% sits in the top ten.

Sample: memory (CD45RO+) T cells sorted from blood. The sequence derives from a woman between 18 and 29 years old in good health. J is TRBJ1-2 and V is TRBV20-1; TRBD1 agrees at 8 bases. The chain's CDR3 is CSARVPGGAGGGYTF. CDR3 sequence (DNA): TGCAGTGCTAGAGTCCCAGGGGGCGCAGGAGGTGGCTACACCTTC.